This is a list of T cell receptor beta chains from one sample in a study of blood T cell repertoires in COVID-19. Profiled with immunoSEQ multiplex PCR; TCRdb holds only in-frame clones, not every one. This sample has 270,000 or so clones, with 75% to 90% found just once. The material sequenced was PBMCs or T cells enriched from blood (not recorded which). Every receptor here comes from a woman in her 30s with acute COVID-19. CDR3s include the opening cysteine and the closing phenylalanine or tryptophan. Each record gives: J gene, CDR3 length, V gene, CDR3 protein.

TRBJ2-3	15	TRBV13	CASSLYTSGTDTQYF
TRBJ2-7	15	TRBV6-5	CASSPSQGTTYEQYF
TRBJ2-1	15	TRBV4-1	CASSQVGTGAFEQFF
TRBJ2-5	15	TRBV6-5	CASSKSGTHPETQYF
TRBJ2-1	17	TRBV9	CASSVGLAGGPYNEQFF
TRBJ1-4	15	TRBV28	CASSIYRGTNEKLFF
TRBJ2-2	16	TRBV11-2	CASSLQGGPNTGELFF
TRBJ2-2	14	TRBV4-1	CASSQEGDTGELFF
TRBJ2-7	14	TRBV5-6	CASSARDRVGEQYF
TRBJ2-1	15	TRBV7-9	CASSLALIWDFEQFF
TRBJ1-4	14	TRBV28	CASSSIGTTEKLFF
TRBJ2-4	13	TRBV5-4	CATRQQREDIQYF
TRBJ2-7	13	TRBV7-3	CASSLDNPYEQYF
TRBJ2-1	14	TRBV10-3	CAIALAGGNNEQFF
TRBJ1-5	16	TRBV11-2	CASSLVLIVFNQPQHF
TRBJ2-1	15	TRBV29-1	CSVVAGTSGSSEQFF
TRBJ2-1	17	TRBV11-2	CASSLRLAGGPSNEQFF
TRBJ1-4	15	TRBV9	CASSRGATTNEKLFF
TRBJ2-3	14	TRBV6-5	CASSLGQGTDTQYF
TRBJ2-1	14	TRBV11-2	CASLGLAGRREQFF
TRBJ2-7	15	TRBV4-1	CASSQVGAGGTEQYF
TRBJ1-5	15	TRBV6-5	CASSYSSRSNQPQHF
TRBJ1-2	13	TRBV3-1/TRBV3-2	CASSIDRVYGYTF
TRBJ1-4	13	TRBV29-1	CSGRDYANEKLFF
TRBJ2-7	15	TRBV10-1	CASSGGQGGSYEQYF
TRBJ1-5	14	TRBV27	CASSTGARNQPQHF
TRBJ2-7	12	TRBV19	CASIGAVGEQYF
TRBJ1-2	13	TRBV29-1	CSVGEGGMAGYTF
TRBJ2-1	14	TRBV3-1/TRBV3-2	CASSRLAGFNEQFF
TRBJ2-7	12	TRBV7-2	CASRGGIYEQYF
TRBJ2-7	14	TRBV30	CAWRAGDYSYEQYF
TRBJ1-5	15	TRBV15	CATRATFGTNQPQHF
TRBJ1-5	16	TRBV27	CASSSFRTGGNQPQHF
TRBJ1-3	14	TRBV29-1	CSVGGGSTGNTIYF
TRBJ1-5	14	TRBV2	CASSVRQINQPQHF
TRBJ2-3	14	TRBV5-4	CASSWTPRADTQYF
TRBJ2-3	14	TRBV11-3	CASSLDLGEDTQYF
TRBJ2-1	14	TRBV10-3	CAITAGVSIDEQFF
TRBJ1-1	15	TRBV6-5	CASSSMGAGGTEAFF
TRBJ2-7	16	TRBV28	CASSSPWTLWSYEQYF
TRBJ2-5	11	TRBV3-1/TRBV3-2	CASSHLETQYF
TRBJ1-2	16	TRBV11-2	CASSLEQHQPLYGYTF
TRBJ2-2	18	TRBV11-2	CASSLGQWGQGNTGELFF
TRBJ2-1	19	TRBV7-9	CASSSPWRTSGPGYNEQFF
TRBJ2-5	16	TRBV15	CATSRGLAGGGETQYF
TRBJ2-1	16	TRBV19	CASSPTSGRALDEQFF
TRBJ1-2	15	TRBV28	CASSTGQGGFGGYTF
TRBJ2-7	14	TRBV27	CASSLSVGSYEQYF
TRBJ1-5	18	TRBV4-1	CASSRIITGVESNQPQHF
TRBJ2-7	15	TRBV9	CASSVATSGVYEQYF
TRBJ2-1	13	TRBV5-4	CASSLRGYNEQFF
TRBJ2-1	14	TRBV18	CASSPRGLAAEQFF
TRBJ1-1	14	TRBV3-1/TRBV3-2	CASSLPGQNTEAFF
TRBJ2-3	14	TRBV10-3	CAISLGGSTDTQYF
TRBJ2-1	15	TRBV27	CASSLAGGGNNEQFF
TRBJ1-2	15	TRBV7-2	CASSRSGVANYGYTF
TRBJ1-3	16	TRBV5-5	CASSLGQPVSGNTIYF
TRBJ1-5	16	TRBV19	CASSTGFTGSGQPQHF
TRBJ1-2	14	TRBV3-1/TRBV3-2	CASSREGANYGYTF